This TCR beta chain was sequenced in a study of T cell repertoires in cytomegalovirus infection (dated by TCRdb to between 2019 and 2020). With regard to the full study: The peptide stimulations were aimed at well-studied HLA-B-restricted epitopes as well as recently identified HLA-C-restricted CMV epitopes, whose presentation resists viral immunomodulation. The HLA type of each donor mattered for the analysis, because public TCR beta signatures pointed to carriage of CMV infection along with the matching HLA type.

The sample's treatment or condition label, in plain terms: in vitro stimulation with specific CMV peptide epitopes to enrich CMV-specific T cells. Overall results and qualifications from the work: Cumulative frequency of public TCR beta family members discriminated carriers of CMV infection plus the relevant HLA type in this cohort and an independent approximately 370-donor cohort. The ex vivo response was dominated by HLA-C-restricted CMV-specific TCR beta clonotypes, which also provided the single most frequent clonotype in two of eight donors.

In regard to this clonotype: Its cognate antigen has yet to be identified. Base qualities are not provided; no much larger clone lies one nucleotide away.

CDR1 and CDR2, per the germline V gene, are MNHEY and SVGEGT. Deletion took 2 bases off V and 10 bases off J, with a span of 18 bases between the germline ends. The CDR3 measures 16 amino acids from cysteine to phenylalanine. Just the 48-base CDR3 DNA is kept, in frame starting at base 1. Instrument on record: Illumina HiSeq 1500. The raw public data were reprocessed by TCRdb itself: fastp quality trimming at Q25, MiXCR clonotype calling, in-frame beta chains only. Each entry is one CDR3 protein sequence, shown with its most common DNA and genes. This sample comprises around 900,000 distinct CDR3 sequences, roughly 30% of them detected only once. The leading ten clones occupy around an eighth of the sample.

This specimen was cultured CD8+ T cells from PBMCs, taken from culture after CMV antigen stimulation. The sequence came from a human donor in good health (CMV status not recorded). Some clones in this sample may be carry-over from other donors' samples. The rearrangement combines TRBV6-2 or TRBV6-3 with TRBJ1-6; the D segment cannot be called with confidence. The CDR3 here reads CASSYNSGWMESPLHF. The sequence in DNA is TGTGCCAGCAGTTACAATAGCGGGTGGATGGAATCACCCCTCCACTTT.